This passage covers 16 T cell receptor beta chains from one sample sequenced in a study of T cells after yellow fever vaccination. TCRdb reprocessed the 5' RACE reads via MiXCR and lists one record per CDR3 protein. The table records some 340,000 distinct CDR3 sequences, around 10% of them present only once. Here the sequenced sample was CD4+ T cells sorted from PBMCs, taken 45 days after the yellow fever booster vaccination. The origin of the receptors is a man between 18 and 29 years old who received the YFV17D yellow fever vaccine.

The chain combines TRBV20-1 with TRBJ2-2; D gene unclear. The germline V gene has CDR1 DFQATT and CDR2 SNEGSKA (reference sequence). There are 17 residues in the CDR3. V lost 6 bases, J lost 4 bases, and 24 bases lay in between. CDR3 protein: CSARPVIPPSGTGELFF. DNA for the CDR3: TGCAGTGCCCGCCCCGTTATCCCTCCCTCGGGCACCGGGGAGCTGTTTTTT.

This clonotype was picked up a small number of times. The CDR3 reads CASSYGTGAYNEQFF. CDR3 nucleotide sequence: TGTGCCAGCAGTTACGGGACAGGAGCCTACAATGAGCAGTTCTTC. The rearrangement uses TRBV6-6 and TRBJ2-1; 8 bases fit TRBD1. The CDR3 consists of 15 residues. V lost 2 bases, J lost 2 bases, and 2 bases stayed unmatched. CDR1 and CDR2 from the germline V gene are MNHNY and SVGAGI (reference sequence).

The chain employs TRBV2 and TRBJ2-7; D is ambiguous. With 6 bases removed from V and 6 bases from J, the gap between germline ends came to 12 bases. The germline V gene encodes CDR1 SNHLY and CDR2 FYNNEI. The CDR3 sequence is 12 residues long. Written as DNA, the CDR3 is TGTGCCAGCAGGATCCCATTAGGCGAGCAGTACTTC. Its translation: CASRIPLGEQYF.

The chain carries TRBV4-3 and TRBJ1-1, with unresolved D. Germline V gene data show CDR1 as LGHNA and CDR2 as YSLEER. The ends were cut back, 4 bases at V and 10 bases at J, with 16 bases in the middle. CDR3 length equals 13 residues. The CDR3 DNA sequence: TGCGCCAGCAGCCCGAATGAACAGATGGGAGCTTTCTTT. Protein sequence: CASSPNEQMGAFF.

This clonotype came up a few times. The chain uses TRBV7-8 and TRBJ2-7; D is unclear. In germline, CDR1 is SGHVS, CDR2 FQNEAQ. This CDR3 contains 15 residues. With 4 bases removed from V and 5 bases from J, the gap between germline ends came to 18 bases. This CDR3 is CASSSPSARLHEQYV. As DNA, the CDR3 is TGTGCCAGCAGCTCCCCGTCGGCCAGGCTACACGAGCAGTACGTC.

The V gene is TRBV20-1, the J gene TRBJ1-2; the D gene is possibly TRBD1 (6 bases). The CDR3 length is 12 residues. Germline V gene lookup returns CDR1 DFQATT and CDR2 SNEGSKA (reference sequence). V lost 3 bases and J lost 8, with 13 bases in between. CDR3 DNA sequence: TGCAGTGCTAGCCACAGGGTACTAGGCTACACCTTC. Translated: CSASHRVLGYTF.

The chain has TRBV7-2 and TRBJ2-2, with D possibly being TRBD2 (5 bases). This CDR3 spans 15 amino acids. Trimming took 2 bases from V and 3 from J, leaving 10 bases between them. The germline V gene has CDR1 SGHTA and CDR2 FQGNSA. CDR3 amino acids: CASSLSGVDTGELFF. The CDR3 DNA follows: TGTGCCAGCAGCTTATCCGGGGTGGACACCGGGGAGCTGTTTTTT.

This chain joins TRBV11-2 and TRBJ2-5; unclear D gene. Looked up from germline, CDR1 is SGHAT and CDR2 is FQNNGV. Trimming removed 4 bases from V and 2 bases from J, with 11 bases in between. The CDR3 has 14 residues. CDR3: CASSSRVKQETQYF. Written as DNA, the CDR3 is TGTGCCAGCAGCTCCCGGGTCAAGCAAGAGACCCAGTACTTC.

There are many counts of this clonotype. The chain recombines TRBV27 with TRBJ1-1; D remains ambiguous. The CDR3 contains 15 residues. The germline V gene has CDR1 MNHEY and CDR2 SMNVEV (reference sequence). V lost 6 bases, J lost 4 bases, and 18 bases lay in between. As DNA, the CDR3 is TGTGCCAGCAGCTGGGCCTTGGTCGGAGCCACTGAAGCTTTCTTT. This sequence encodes CASSWALVGATEAFF.

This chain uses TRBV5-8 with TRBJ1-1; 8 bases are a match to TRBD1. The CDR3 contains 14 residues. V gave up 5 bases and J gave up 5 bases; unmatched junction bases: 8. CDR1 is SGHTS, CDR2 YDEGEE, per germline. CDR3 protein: CASRTGQGGTEAFF. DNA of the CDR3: TGTGCCAGCAGGACCGGACAGGGTGGTACTGAAGCTTTCTTT.

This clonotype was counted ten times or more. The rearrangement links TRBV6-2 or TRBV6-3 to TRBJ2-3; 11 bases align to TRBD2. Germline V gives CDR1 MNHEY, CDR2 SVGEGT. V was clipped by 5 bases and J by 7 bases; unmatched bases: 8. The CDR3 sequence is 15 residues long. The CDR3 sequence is CASSTGLADINTQYF. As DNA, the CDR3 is TGTGCCAGCAGTACGGGACTAGCGGACATAAATACGCAGTATTTT.

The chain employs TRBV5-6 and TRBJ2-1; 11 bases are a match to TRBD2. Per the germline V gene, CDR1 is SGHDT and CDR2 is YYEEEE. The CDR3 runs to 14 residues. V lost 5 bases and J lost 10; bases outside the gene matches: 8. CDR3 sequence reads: CASRPGLAGSEQFF. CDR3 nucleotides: TGTGCCAGCAGGCCAGGACTAGCGGGTTCCGAGCAGTTCTTC.

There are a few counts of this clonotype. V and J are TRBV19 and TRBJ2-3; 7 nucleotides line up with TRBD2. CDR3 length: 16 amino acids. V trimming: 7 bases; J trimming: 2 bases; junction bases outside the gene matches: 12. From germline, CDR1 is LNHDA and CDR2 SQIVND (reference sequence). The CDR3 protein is CASNGGGAPNTDTQYF. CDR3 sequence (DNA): TGTGCCAGTAACGGCGGGGGTGCCCCTAACACAGATACGCAGTATTTT.

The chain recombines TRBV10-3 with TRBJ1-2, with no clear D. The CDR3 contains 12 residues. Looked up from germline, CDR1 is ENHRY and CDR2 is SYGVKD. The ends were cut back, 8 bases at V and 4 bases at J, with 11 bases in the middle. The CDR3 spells CAIGRVSYGYTF. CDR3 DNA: TGTGCCATCGGAAGGGTCAGCTATGGCTACACCTTC.

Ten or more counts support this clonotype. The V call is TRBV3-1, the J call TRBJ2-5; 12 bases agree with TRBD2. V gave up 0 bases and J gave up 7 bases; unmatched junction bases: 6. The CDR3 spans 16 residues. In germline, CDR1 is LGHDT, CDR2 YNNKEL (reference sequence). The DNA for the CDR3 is TGTGCCAGCAGCCAAGATCTTACTAGCGGGGGGCGGACCCAGTACTTC. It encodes CASSQDLTSGGRTQYF.

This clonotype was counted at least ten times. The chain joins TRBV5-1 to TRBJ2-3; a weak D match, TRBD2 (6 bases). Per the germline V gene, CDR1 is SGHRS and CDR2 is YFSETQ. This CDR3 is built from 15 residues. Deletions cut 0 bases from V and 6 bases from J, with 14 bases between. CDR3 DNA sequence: TGCGCCAGCAGCTTGGTTTCCGGGGGACGGGATACGCAGTATTTT. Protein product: CASSLVSGGRDTQYF.